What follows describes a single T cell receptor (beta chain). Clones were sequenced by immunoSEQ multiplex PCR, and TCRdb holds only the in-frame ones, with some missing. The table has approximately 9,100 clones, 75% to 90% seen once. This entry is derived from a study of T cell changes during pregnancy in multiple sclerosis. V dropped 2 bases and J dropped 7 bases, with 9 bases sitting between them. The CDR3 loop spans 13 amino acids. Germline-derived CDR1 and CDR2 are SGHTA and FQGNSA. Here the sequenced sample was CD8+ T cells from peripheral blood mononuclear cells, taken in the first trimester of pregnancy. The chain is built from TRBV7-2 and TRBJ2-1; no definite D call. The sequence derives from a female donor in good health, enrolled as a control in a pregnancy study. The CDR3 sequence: CASSLISGNEQFF. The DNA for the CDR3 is TGTGCCAGCAGCTTAATTTCGGGTAATGAGCAGTTCTTC.